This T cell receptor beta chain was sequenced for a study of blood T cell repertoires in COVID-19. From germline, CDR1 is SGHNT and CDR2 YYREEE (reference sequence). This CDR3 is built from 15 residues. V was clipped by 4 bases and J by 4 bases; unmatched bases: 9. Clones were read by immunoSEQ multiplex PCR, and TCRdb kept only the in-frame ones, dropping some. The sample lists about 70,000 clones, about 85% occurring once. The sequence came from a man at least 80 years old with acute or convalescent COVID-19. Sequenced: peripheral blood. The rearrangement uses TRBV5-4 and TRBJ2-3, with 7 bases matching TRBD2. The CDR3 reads CASSPSRAGADTQYF. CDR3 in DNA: TGTGCCAGCAGCCCCTCTAGGGCGGGGGCAGATACGCAGTATTTT.